One T cell receptor beta chain is described in this entry. The antigen is undetermined. The authors amplified TCR beta CDR3 regions from RNA transcripts. First-round RT-PCR employed HTBI primers, with a second-round multiplex PCR after it. TCRdb called the multiplex PCR reads again in MiXCR, with one record for every CDR3 protein. This table holds about 620,000 distinct CDR3 sequences, roughly 20% found once. Hyperthyroidism qualified as stable when ophthalmopathy did not develop within 18 months of follow-up. The authors diagnosed from clinical symptoms, serum thyroxine, TRAb, thyroid ultrasound and orbital computed tomography. The data originate from a study of Graves' ophthalmopathy and Graves' hyperthyroidism. The study's findings and limits: Sensitivity reached 85% to 90% and specificity around 81% for a 13-signature model separating ophthalmopathy from stable hyperthyroidism. Clonotypes were expanded in thyroid at above 0.001 frequency, and most also appeared in blood.

Germline lookup yields CDR1 SNHLY and CDR2 FYNNEI. CDR3 length: 12 residues. V lost 8 bases and J 5 bases, leaving 12 bases between the germline ends. The sequenced sample consisted of peripheral blood. This clonotype was obtained from a woman aged 18-29 years with stable Graves' hyperthyroidism. Some clones in this sample may be carry-over from other donors' samples. The chain carries TRBV2 and TRBJ2-5; unclear D gene. The CDR3 protein is CASLTSVETQYF. The CDR3 nucleotides read TGTGCCAGCCTGACGTCGGTCGAGACCCAGTACTTC.